The text below deals with one T cell receptor (beta chain). Its antigen is as yet unknown. Time point denoted: persistent/refractory GD, antithyroid drugs over 5 years with positive TRAb. The TCR library was prepared using RNA isolated from PBMCs. Graves' disease diagnoses followed American Thyroid Association guidelines. The patients were enrolled through endocrinology in Xi'an, China. The CDR3 length is 15 residues. V was shortened by 2 bases and J by 3 bases, with 11 bases between the two germline ends. The germline V gene has CDR1 SGHKS and CDR2 YYEKEE (reference sequence). The data derive from a study of regulatory T cells in long-lasting Graves disease. Study information: A definition of persistent Graves' disease required over 5 years of antithyroid drugs plus positive TSH receptor antibodies. Overall study results and limits: It was in persistent disease that TRBV28, TRBJ1-2 and TRBJ2-5 were favored.

To make TCR beta libraries, researchers used iRepertoire HTBI primers and Arm-PCR of CDR3 regions. TCRdb ran MiXCR on the multiplex PCR reads and lists one entry per CDR3 protein. In the table there are 350,000 to 500,000 distinct CDR3 sequences, 21% of which are singletons. The V call is TRBV5-5, the J call TRBJ2-2, with D possibly being TRBD1 or TRBD2 (5 bases each). The sequencing used peripheral blood mononuclear cells (PBMCs), collected when the disease was refractory, from a patient treated with antithyroid drugs. This TCR came from a female donor with Graves disease. CDR3 coding DNA: TGTGCCAGCAGCTTTTGGGACGGAGACACCGGGGAGCTGTTTTTT. This gives the protein CASSFWDGDTGELFF.